A single sample is the source of the 5 T cell receptor beta chains below, sequenced in a study of cytotoxic CD8 clonotypes in ibrutinib-treated CLL. Using immunoSEQ multiplex PCR, the repertoire was profiled, and TCRdb retains in-frame clones only, with some absent. The sample consists of about 130,000 clones, 80% to 90% of them appearing once. The sample was PBMCs, taken after 24 months of ibrutinib treatment. All receptors derive from a human donor with chronic lymphocytic leukemia.

The chain uses TRBV12-5 and TRBJ1-1; D not certain. This CDR3 has 13 residues. With 2 bases removed from V and 7 bases from J, the gap between germline ends came to 11 bases. The V gene's germline CDR1 is LGHNT and CDR2 FRNRAP. CDR3 DNA: TGTGCTAGTGGTTTGCGTAGTGGAGGTGAAGCTTTCTTT. It is translated as CASGLRSGGEAFF.

The chain employs TRBV5-4 and TRBJ2-1; TRBD2 is a possible D gene (6 bases). The V gene's germline CDR1 is SGHNT and CDR2 YYREEE (reference sequence). The germline V and J ends were trimmed by 4 bases and 4 bases, with 15 bases remaining between them. The CDR3 runs to 15 residues. The CDR3 DNA is TGTGCCAGCAGCCCCCCAACGGGACTTTACAATGAGCAGTTCTTC. Its translation is CASSPPTGLYNEQFF.

In nucleotides, the CDR3 is TGTGCCAGCCTTTCCTCGGACCGCACAGATACGCAGTATTTT. Amino acid sequence: CASLSSDRTDTQYF. The rearrangement joins TRBV7-9 to TRBJ2-3; D unclear. This CDR3 comprises 14 residues. Trimming removed 8 bases at V and 1 base at J, with 13 bases between. The germline gives CDR1 SEHNR, CDR2 FQNEAQ (reference sequence).

The genes are TRBV5-6 and TRBJ1-2, with TRBD1 as a possible D gene (6 bases). Germline-derived CDR1 and CDR2 are SGHDT and YYEEEE. V lost 4 bases, J lost 8 bases, and 12 bases lay in between. CDR3 length: 12 amino acids. Written as DNA, the CDR3 is TGTGCCAGCAGCCGGACAGTATGGGGCTACACCTTC. Amino acid sequence: CASSRTVWGYTF.

The rearrangement uses TRBV4-1 and TRBJ2-5; the match to TRBD2 covers 11 bases. V was pared by 3 bases and J by 1 base, with 4 bases of the junction left unmatched. Germline V lookup: CDR1 MGHRA, CDR2 YSYEKL. This CDR3 has 16 residues. The CDR3 sequence is CASSQGTSGLQETQYF. CDR3 nucleotides: TGCGCCAGCAGCCAGGGGACTAGCGGCCTCCAAGAGACCCAGTACTTC.